This T cell receptor beta chain is from a study of chronic HIV infection and antiretroviral therapy. This clonotype appeared a few times. TCRdb itself ran the 5' RACE reads through MiXCR, one entry per CDR3 protein. The table lists 30,000 to 35,000 distinct CDR3 sequences, around 9% of them singletons. Germline CDR1 reads MDHEN; CDR2 reads SYDVKM. The CDR3 contains 13 residues. Trimming cost V 6 bases and J 4 bases, with 10 bases left between them. The receptor comes from an adult who had HIV and had not received antiretroviral therapy, or was an uninfected healthy control (not recorded which). V and J are TRBV28 and TRBJ1-5, with D possibly matching TRBD1 (5 bases). The sequencing input was peripheral blood. DNA of the CDR3: TGTGCCAGCAGGGAGGGGCGGAATCAGCCCCAGCATTTT. Residues: CASREGRNQPQHF.